The entry that follows covers one T cell receptor (beta chain) sequence. This clone showed up just once. The target of this receptor is not known. No quality values exist for individual bases; no much larger clone is one base distant. The germline V end is reduced by 4 bases and the J end by 8 bases; junction bases left unmatched: 16. Counted from cysteine to phenylalanine, this CDR3 has 16 amino acids. The read is trimmed to its CDR3 DNA, 48 bases read in frame from base 1. The CDR1 and CDR2 encoded by the germline V gene are SGHRS and YFSETQ. The record originates from a study of OX40 agonist ivuxolimab in advanced cancers. Describing the broader study: Ivuxolimab was an agonistic, fully human IgG2 monoclonal antibody directed against OX40 (CD134), a costimulatory receptor. Of the 50 to 55 patients in dose escalation, some 19 had hepatocellular carcinoma, some 15 had melanoma, 9 had renal cell carcinoma and 9 had head and neck cancer. The point of sequencing TCRbeta in the periphery was to test whether ivuxolimab changed TCR sequence diversity and drove clonal T-cell expansion. In the dose-escalation cohort, around 80% of patients were male, and the mean age was roughly 60 years with a range of roughly 20 to 85. The monotherapy dose-escalation portion (N ≈ 56 patients) of the phase I ivuxolimab trial is reported in the paper. Patients were allowed to have had prior anti-PD-1, anti-PD-L1 or anti-CTLA-4 therapy, and 30% to 40% of the dose-escalation patients had previously received checkpoint inhibitors. Intravenous ivuxolimab was administered to patients every 2 weeks at six dose levels: 0.01, 0.1, 0.3, 1.5, 3 and 10 mg/kg. Partial responses occurred in three dose-escalation patients: two with cutaneous melanoma and one with hepatocellular carcinoma. The study at large found these results: After ivuxolimab, more expanded clones were found on average in CD8+ T cells than in CD4+ T cells. Partial responders in the 0.1-3.0 mg/kg groups had among the lowest normalized peripheral clonal expansion, especially among CD8+ T cells. At doses of 0.1 to 3.0 mg/kg, clonal expansion of both CD4+ and CD8+ blood T cells was observed from baseline to week 6. Low levels of normalized T-cell clonal expansion were also shown by some nonresponding patients. Which antigens the clonally expanded peripheral T cells were specific for was not determined.

For sequencing of the TCRbeta CDR3 region, genomic DNA was extracted from the sorted cells. The immunoSEQ Assay was used to sequence the TCRbeta CDR3 regions. Sourced from immuneACCESS, this table was stored by TCRdb with only in-frame sequences that have V and J called. A share of the clones is absent; for the studies checked, an unresolved V gene accounts for under half, and the remainder has no known explanation. The sample table contains some 74,000 clones; only one count was recorded for around 80% of them. The top ten clonotypes cover approximately 5% of the sample. The trial excluded patients who had a history of autoimmune disease or who were on systemic immunosuppression. Peripheral blood for TCR sequencing was collected from all dose cohorts at baseline, on cycle 4 day 1, and on cycle 7 day 1. Samples came from an open-label, multicenter, first-in-human phase I dose-escalation trial of ivuxolimab. Adults with locally advanced or metastatic melanoma, renal cell carcinoma, hepatocellular carcinoma or head and neck squamous cell carcinoma were enrolled in the trial. Before TCR sequencing, CD4+ T cells and CD8+ T cells from peripheral blood were sorted into separate populations.

The rearranged chain carries TRBV5-1 and TRBJ1-2, with 8 central nucleotides matching TRBD1. The sequence derives from an adult with an advanced solid tumor such as melanoma, head and neck, liver or kidney cancer. This specimen was CD4+ or CD8+ T cells sorted from blood, taken in a trial of the OX40 agonist ivuxolimab. Here the CDR3 is given as CASSPEFGQGYRGYTF. The bases are TGCGCCAGCAGCCCGGAGTTCGGACAGGGATATCGGGGCTACACCTTC.